This T cell receptor beta chain is drawn from a study of vaccination and CD4 T cells after COVID-19. The treatment: approximately nine-day PBMC culture with coronavirus spike peptide pools or control peptides (ViraFEST assay). Points on this clonotype: Its target is not known.

With the Oncomine TCR Beta short-read assay, DNA from cultured CD4+ T cells was sequenced. TCRdb reprocessed the PCR reads with MiXCR, giving one entry per CDR3 protein. The table records around 13,000 distinct CDR3 sequences, about 50% of them present only once. The TCR comes from a human donor who had recovered from COVID-19. Specimen: CD4+ T cells from blood, cultured in vitro.

The CDR3 here is CASTHSTLGDRTQYF. In DNA form, the CDR3 reads TGTGCCAGCACACATTCTACCCTAGGGGACCGTACGCAGTATTTT. The chain couples TRBV27 to TRBJ2-3; tentatively, D is TRBD1 or TRBD2 (5 bases each). Trimming shortened V by 7 bases and J by 8 bases, and 22 bases separated the two germline ends. The germline gives CDR1 MNHEY, CDR2 SMNVEV (reference sequence). This CDR3 has 15 amino acids.